The 27 T cell receptor beta chains below all came from one sample that was sequenced in a study of blood T cell repertoires in COVID-19. TCRdb's copy holds only in-frame clones and misses some; the assay was immunoSEQ multiplex PCR. The sample has hundreds of thousands of clones, approximately 90% seen once. The sequenced material came from PBMCs or T cells enriched from blood (not recorded which). Every receptor here comes from a woman in her sixties in a cohort exposed to, infected with or recovered from COVID-19 (not recorded which).

The rearrangement links TRBV6-5 to TRBJ1-3, with D maybe TRBD1 (5 bases). V was trimmed by 4 bases and J by 8 bases, leaving 18 bases between them. CDR3 length: 15 amino acids. The germline CDR1 and CDR2 sequences are MNHEY and SVGAGI. The CDR3 spells CASSSSARGRYTIYF. CDR3 coding DNA: TGTGCCAGCAGTTCATCCGCCCGGGGGAGGTACACCATATATTTT.

The chain recombines TRBV4-2 with TRBJ1-3; 11 nucleotides line up with TRBD1. Germline V gene lookup returns CDR1 LGHNA and CDR2 YNFKEQ. V was pared by 1 base and J by 6 bases, with 17 bases of the junction left unmatched. The CDR3 spans 20 residues. CDR3 region: CASSQVYGQGASHALNTIYF. The CDR3 coding sequence is TGTGCCAGCAGCCAAGTCTACGGACAGGGGGCTTCCCATGCTCTAAACACCATATATTTT.

This chain connects TRBV24-1 to TRBJ2-1; D may be TRBD1 (5 bases). Looked up from germline, CDR1 is KGHDR and CDR2 is SFDVKD. Trimming shortened V by 2 bases and J by 6 bases, and 10 bases separated the two germline ends. The CDR3 extends over 14 amino acids. The DNA of the CDR3 is TGTGCCACCAGTGATTACCAGGGAATCAATGAGCAGTTCTTC. Protein product: CATSDYQGINEQFF.

V gene TRBV10-1 combines with J gene TRBJ1-6, with 9 positions matching TRBD1. The V and J ends lost 4 bases and 6 bases, in that order; junction bases with no gene match: 1. From germline, CDR1 is WNHNN and CDR2 SYGVQD (reference sequence). The CDR3 runs 14 residues. Here the CDR3 DNA reads TGCGCCAGCAGTGCGGACAGGGGTAATTCACCCCTCCACTTT. Translating it yields CASSADRGNSPLHF.

The chain employs TRBV5-1 and TRBJ1-2; TRBD1 agrees at 12 bases. CDR3 length: 15 residues. Germline V gene lookup returns CDR1 SGHRS and CDR2 YFSETQ. V lost 0 bases, J lost 6 bases, and 3 bases stayed unmatched. This chain's CDR3 is CASSLEGTGGNGYTF. CDR3 DNA sequence: TGCGCCAGCAGCTTGGAGGGGACAGGGGGCAATGGCTACACCTTC.

The chain recombines TRBV7-3 with TRBJ2-2; 10 positions agree with TRBD1. This CDR3 region has 15 residues. J gave up 6 bases and V 2 bases, and 3 bases lay outside the gene matches. From germline, CDR1 is SGHTA and CDR2 FQGTGA. The CDR3 sequence is CASSLVGTGAGELFF. The CDR3 DNA sequence: TGTGCCAGCAGCTTAGTAGGGACAGGGGCCGGGGAGCTGTTTTTT.

The chain is built from TRBV28 and TRBJ1-4; 7 nucleotides agree with TRBD1. The CDR3 has 12 residues. Germline loops: CDR1 MDHEN, CDR2 SYDVKM. Losses at the gene ends were 3 bases for V and 8 bases for J; bases not matched to a gene: 0. The CDR3 sequence: CASSLDREKLFF. In nucleotides, the CDR3 is TGTGCCAGCAGTTTGGACAGGGAAAAACTGTTTTTT. Looking up the rest from reference TRBV28 and TRBJ1-4 gives the full variable domain: DVKVTQSSRYLVKRTGEKVFLECVQDMDHENMFWYRQDPGLGLRLIYFSYDVKMKEKGDIPEGYSVSREKKERFSLILESASTNQTSMYLCASSLDREKLFFGSGTQLSVL.

The genes are TRBV28 and TRBJ2-1; a possible D gene is TRBD2 (5 bases). Germline loops: CDR1 MDHEN, CDR2 SYDVKM. V gave up 7 bases and J gave up 0 bases, with 13 bases separating them. The CDR3 covers 15 residues. The CDR3 sequence: CASTWRKFSYNEQFF. DNA for the CDR3: TGTGCCAGCACTTGGAGGAAGTTCTCCTACAATGAGCAGTTCTTC. Supplemented by reference TRBV28 and TRBJ2-1, the full variable domain reads DVKVTQSSRYLVKRTGEKVFLECVQDMDHENMFWYRQDPGLGLRLIYFSYDVKMKEKGDIPEGYSVSREKKERFSLILESASTNQTSMYLCASTWRKFSYNEQFFGPGTRLTVL.

This clone has a single count. J is TRBJ2-7 and V is TRBV10-2, with D uncertain. V lost 2 bases to trimming and J lost 6 bases, with 14 bases between them. Germline CDR1 WSHSY, CDR2 SAAADI. CDR3 size: 14 residues. This CDR3 is CASSEPPVAVEQYF. The CDR3 DNA is TGCGCCAGCAGTGAGCCTCCCGTGGCCGTCGAGCAGTACTTC.

In the case of this clone: One junction end disagrees with the germline gene, perhaps due to a read error. V is TRBV4-2 and J is TRBJ1-1; weak D call: TRBD1 (6 bases). The germline CDR1 and CDR2 sequences are LGHNA and YNFKEQ. CDR3 length: 15 residues. The CDR3 sequence: CASTSPGTPNAEAFF. The CDR3 nucleotides are TGTGCCAGCACGTCGCCCGGGACACCGAACGCTGAAGCTTTCTTT.

The chain recombines TRBV9 with TRBJ2-7; possibly TRBD2 for D (5 bases). V gave up 3 bases and J gave up 3 bases, with 16 bases separating them. Per germline, CDR1 SGDLS and CDR2 YYNGEE. The CDR3 has 15 residues. For the CDR3, the DNA is TGTGCCAGCAGCGGAGGGAATTCTGTCATCTACGAGCAGTACTTC. Translated, it gives CASSGGNSVIYEQYF.

This clone was detected once. The chain links TRBV7-2 to TRBJ2-1; 8 bases match TRBD2. This CDR3 has 16 residues. Germline V gene data show CDR1 as SGHTA and CDR2 as FQGNSA. Losses at the gene ends were 3 bases for V and 4 bases for J; bases not matched to a gene: 8. CDR3 protein: CASSLSPTSAYNEQFF. The CDR3 DNA is TGTGCCAGCAGCTTGAGTCCGACTAGCGCATACAATGAGCAGTTCTTC.

The chain combines TRBV27 with TRBJ2-7, with 9 bases identical to TRBD2. V trimming: 4 bases; J trimming: 6 bases; junction bases outside the gene matches: 10. CDR1 and CDR2 (germline): MNHEY, SMNVEV (reference sequence). CDR3 length equals 15 residues. CDR3 sequence: CASSSFSGSGGEQYF. The CDR3 DNA sequence: TGTGCCAGCAGTTCCTTTAGCGGGAGCGGTGGCGAGCAGTACTTC.

Only a few counts were recorded for this clone. The chain uses TRBV28 and TRBJ2-7; 10 nucleotides match TRBD2. CDR1 is MDHEN, CDR2 SYDVKM, per germline. The junction had 16 bases not matched to a gene; V was cut back by 5 bases and J by 3 bases. The CDR3 length is 18 residues. The DNA of the CDR3 is TGTGCCAGCAGTGTATATTCGCCGGGGACTAGCGCCTACTACGAGCAGTACTTC. Its protein product is CASSVYSPGTSAYYEQYF.

The gene calls are TRBV19 and TRBJ1-1; D uncertain. The CDR3 is made up of 14 amino acids. V shed 0 bases and J shed 11 bases, with 16 bases lying between them. Germline CDR1 LNHDA, CDR2 SQIVND (reference sequence). The CDR3 spells CASSIDGVGVKAFF. The CDR3 bases are TGTGCCAGTAGTATAGACGGGGTTGGAGTGAAGGCTTTCTTT.

J is TRBJ2-5 and V is TRBV7-3; 7 bases line up with TRBD2. This CDR3 has 17 residues. Per the germline V gene, CDR1 is SGHTA and CDR2 is FQGTGA. V lost 5 bases and J lost 5; bases outside the gene matches: 17. CDR3 amino acids: CASSAQGLIAGGETQYF. CDR3 nucleotide sequence: TGTGCCAGCAGCGCCCAAGGGCTCATAGCGGGTGGGGAGACCCAGTACTTC.

This clone was observed once. The chain employs TRBV9 and TRBJ1-1; no reliable D call. Trimming left V 4 bases short and J 1 base short, with 8 bases between. The CDR3 is 13 residues long. Germline loops: CDR1 SGDLS, CDR2 YYNGEE. CDR3 residues: CASSQDSNTEAFF. The CDR3 region has the DNA TGTGCCAGCAGCCAGGATTCGAACACTGAAGCTTTCTTT.

Points on this clone: Germline is not matched at one junction end, which may reflect a read error. The rearrangement links TRBV2 to TRBJ2-7; maybe TRBD1 (6 bases). CDR3 length: 11 residues. Looked up from germline, CDR1 is SNHLY and CDR2 is FYNNEI. CDR3 in amino acids: CASSGGTIGNF. The DNA for the CDR3 is TGTGCCAGCAGTGGAGGGACAATAGGCAATTTC.

The chain employs TRBV12-3 or TRBV12-4 and TRBJ1-1, with D perhaps matching TRBD1 (6 bases). The CDR3 extends over 12 amino acids. V lost 6 bases, J lost 7 bases, and 12 bases lay in between. The CDR3 DNA follows: TGTGCCAGCAGCCCCCTGGACAGTGAAGCTTTCTTT. Translation gives CASSPLDSEAFF.

This chain connects TRBV5-5 to TRBJ1-2; 10 positions match TRBD1. There are 13 residues in the CDR3. With V trimmed by 4 bases and J by 6 bases, 3 bases remained unmatched. CDR1 is SGHKS, CDR2 YYEKEE, per germline (reference sequence). This chain's CDR3 is CASSLDRGDGYTF. The CDR3 DNA reads as TGTGCCAGCAGCCTGGACAGGGGGGATGGCTACACCTTC.

V usage is TRBV27 and J usage is TRBJ2-1; 9 bases are a match to TRBD1. There are 17 residues in the CDR3. J gave up 1 base and V 3 bases, and 7 bases lay outside the gene matches. Per the germline V gene, CDR1 is MNHEY and CDR2 is SMNVEV (reference sequence). CDR3 bases: TGTGCCAGCAGTTTTATGTCTGGGACAGGGTCCTACAATGAGCAGTTCTTC. Its protein is CASSFMSGTGSYNEQFF.

A few counts support this clone. This chain connects TRBV2 to TRBJ1-1, with D perhaps TRBD1 (5 bases). Germline V lookup: CDR1 SNHLY, CDR2 FYNNEI. The germline V and J ends were trimmed by 3 bases and 10 bases, with 24 bases remaining between them. The CDR3 runs 16 residues. Here the CDR3 DNA reads TGTGCCAGCAGTGATTTAATGGTCGGGGGGGAACCAGCAGCTTTCTTT. Translating it yields CASSDLMVGGEPAAFF.

This rearrangement joins TRBV3-1 (or the pseudogene TRBV3-2) to TRBJ2-7, with 7 bases fitting TRBD2. The CDR3 is made up of 15 amino acids. The ends lost 4 bases at V and 3 bases at J; junction bases unmatched: 9. The germline CDR1 and CDR2 sequences are LGHDT and YNNKEL (reference sequence). This chain's CDR3 is CASSRPGIAGYEQYF. CDR3 nucleotide sequence: TGTGCCAGCAGCCGCCCCGGGATAGCGGGCTACGAGCAGTACTTC.

The rearrangement uses TRBV5-1 and TRBJ2-1; 7 bases line up with TRBD2. The germline V gene encodes CDR1 SGHRS and CDR2 YFSETQ. This CDR3 comprises 15 residues. After removal of 0 bases from V and 2 bases from J, the junction contained 2 bases not matched to a gene. The CDR3 nucleotides read TGCGCCAGCAGCTTGGACGGGACTACCTACAATGAGCAGTTCTTC. Translation gives CASSLDGTTYNEQFF.

As DNA, the CDR3 is TGTGCCAGCAGCTTGGGGGGGACAGGGATTGAGACCCAGTACTTC. It yields the protein CASSLGGTGIETQYF. The chain has TRBV13 and TRBJ2-5; TRBD1 agrees at 9 bases. The CDR3 loop spans 15 amino acids. In germline, CDR1 is PRHDT, CDR2 FYEKMQ (reference sequence). The ends lost 3 bases at V and 5 bases at J; junction bases unmatched: 7.

The rearrangement links TRBV7-2 to TRBJ2-7; 11 bases agree with TRBD2. V lost 2 bases and J lost 3; bases outside the gene matches: 15. Germline V gene sequence: CDR1 SGHTA, CDR2 FQGNSA. The CDR3 runs 19 residues. CDR3 protein: CASSLRGLLAGVTGYEQYF. The CDR3 DNA reads TGTGCCAGCAGCTTACGGGGATTACTAGCGGGAGTAACGGGCTACGAGCAGTACTTC. The full variable domain, in which reference TRBV7-2 and TRBJ2-7 provide the parts outside the CDR3, is GAGVSQSPSNKVTEKGKDVELRCDPISGHTALYWYRQSLGQGLEFLIYFQGNSAPDKSGLPSDRFSAERTGGSVSTLTIQRTQQEDSAVYLCASSLRGLLAGVTGYEQYFGPGTRLTVT.

V and J are TRBV11-3 and TRBJ2-1; D is unclear. CDR1 is SGHNT and CDR2 is YENEEA in the germline V gene. Trimming shortened V by 1 base and J by 5 bases, and 12 bases separated the two germline ends. This CDR3 region has 15 residues. CDR3 nucleotides: TGTGCCAGCAGCTTAGGTCCCCCAGCGAACAATGAGCAGTTCTTC. Translation gives CASSLGPPANNEQFF.